This passage covers 13 T cell receptor beta chains from one sample sequenced in a study of CD8+CD57+ T cells in acquired aplastic anemia. Patients selected for sequencing had displayed CD8+CD57+ cell expansion by flow cytometry. Both TCR beta VDJ combination and CDR3 sequence profiling were carried out. Genomic DNA was the template for this profiling. TCRdb reanalysed the reads using MiXCR and keeps one entry per CDR3 protein. The sample carries about 470,000 distinct CDR3 sequences, roughly a third recorded once. Material: sorted CD4+, CD8+, or CD8+CD57+ T cells (not recorded which) from PBMCs. These receptors came from a human donor with aplastic anemia.

This clonotype was detected a few times. A much larger clone differs from this one at a single base, so this may be a read error. Without the conserved terminal phenylalanine or tryptophan, this CDR3 likely stems from a read error. This sequence joins TRBV29-1 and TRBJ1-1, with TRBD1 as a possible D gene (5 bases). The CDR3 totals 13 residues. Germline CDR1 SQVTM, CDR2 ANQGSEA. Trimming left V 8 bases short and J 1 base short, with 14 bases between. The CDR3 loop reads CSPFPQGNTEAFS. The CDR3 nucleotides are TGCAGCCCGTTCCCCCAGGGGAACACTGAAGCTTTCTCT.

J is TRBJ2-7 and V is TRBV10-3; 9 bases align to TRBD1. From germline, CDR1 is ENHRY and CDR2 SYGVKD. The CDR3 runs 13 residues. Germline trimming cut 6 bases from V and 5 bases from J; bases unmatched to any gene: 5. The CDR3 nucleotides are TGTGCCATCAGGAACGGGACAGGGAACGAGCAGTACTTC. This gives the protein CAIRNGTGNEQYF.

This clonotype appeared a few times. The rearrangement joins TRBV5-4 to TRBJ1-2, with 8 bases that match TRBD1. The CDR3 totals 17 residues. V lost 0 bases to trimming and J lost 4 bases; unmatched junction nucleotides: 11. Germline V CDR1 and CDR2: SGHNT, YYREEE (reference sequence). The CDR3 reads CASSLESRTGSTYGYTF. CDR3 nucleotides: TGTGCCAGCAGCTTGGAAAGTAGGACAGGGAGCACCTATGGCTACACCTTC.

This chain's CDR3 is CATSSANSPLHF. CDR3 DNA sequence: TGTGCCACCAGCAGCGCTAATTCACCCCTCCACTTT. V is TRBV15 and J is TRBJ1-6; D not resolved. The CDR3 is 12 amino acids. Germline-derived CDR1 and CDR2 are LNHNV and YYDKDF (reference sequence). The ends were cut back, 3 bases at V and 6 bases at J, with 3 bases in the middle. The full variable domain, its missing parts supplied by reference TRBV15 and TRBJ1-6, is DAMVIQNPRYQVTQFGKPVTLSCSQTLNHNVMYWYQQKSSQAPKLLFHYYDKDFNNEADTPDNFQSRRPNTSFCFLDIRSPGLGDTAMYLCATSSANSPLHFGNGTRLTVT.

The gene calls are TRBV29-1 and TRBJ1-5; the D gene is possibly TRBD1 (6 bases). The germline CDR1 and CDR2 sequences are SQVTM and ANQGSEA. The CDR3 consists of 14 residues. Trimming left V 8 bases short and J 7 bases short, with 21 bases between. In nucleotides, the CDR3 is TGCAGCAGTTACGCAGGGGCCTCGAGACAGCCCCAGCATTTT. Translation: CSSYAGASRQPQHF.

The gene calls are TRBV2 and TRBJ1-6; TRBD1 matches 7 bases. The CDR3 runs to 14 residues. The germline gives CDR1 SNHLY, CDR2 FYNNEI. With V trimmed by 5 bases and J by 6 bases, 4 bases remained unmatched. The CDR3 loop is CASSTDRANSPLHF. In nucleotides, the CDR3 is TGTGCCAGCAGTACCGACAGGGCTAATTCACCCCTCCACTTT.

This clonotype occurred many times. The chain couples TRBV4-1 to TRBJ1-5; D is perhaps TRBD1 (6 bases). The CDR3 sequence is 14 residues long. The V gene lost 1 base and the J gene lost 7 bases, with 11 bases spanning the gap. Germline CDR1 and CDR2: MGHRA and YSYEKL. The CDR3 sequence: CASSQVGGGQPQHF. CDR3 in DNA: TGCGCCAGCAGCCAAGTAGGGGGTGGGCAGCCCCAGCATTTT.

This clonotype was detected ten times or more. The V gene is TRBV20-1, the J gene TRBJ2-7, with 8 bases aligning to TRBD1. Germline V gene data show CDR1 as DFQATT and CDR2 as SNEGSKA (reference sequence). This CDR3 has 14 residues. Germline trimming cut 5 bases from V and 4 bases from J; bases unmatched to any gene: 10. The CDR3 spells CSAGDRGRGYEQYF. The CDR3, as DNA: TGCAGTGCTGGTGACAGGGGAAGAGGATACGAGCAGTACTTC.

The J gene is TRBJ2-5, the V gene TRBV4-1, with D unclear. From germline, CDR1 is MGHRA and CDR2 YSYEKL. This CDR3 contains 13 residues. V gave up 1 base and J gave up 1 base, with 4 bases separating them. CDR3 coding DNA: TGCGCCAGCAGCCAAGGGGGCCAAGAGACCCAGTACTTC. Its translation: CASSQGGQETQYF.

The rearrangement links TRBV11-2 to TRBJ1-2; a weak D match, TRBD1 (6 bases). This CDR3 spans 15 amino acids. V lost 2 bases, J lost 2 bases, and 12 bases lay in between. Germline loops: CDR1 SGHAT, CDR2 FQNNGV. CDR3: CASSLNYRENYGYTF. In nucleotides, the CDR3 is TGTGCCAGCAGCTTAAACTACAGGGAGAACTATGGCTACACCTTC.

Many counts were recorded for this clonotype. The V call is TRBV7-3, the J call TRBJ2-7, with 7 bases identical to TRBD2. CDR3 length: 14 residues. In germline, CDR1 is SGHTA, CDR2 FQGTGA. Losses at the gene ends were 2 bases for V and 5 bases for J; bases not matched to a gene: 6. CDR3 sequence: CASSLWRESDEQYF. CDR3 nucleotide sequence: TGTGCCAGCAGCTTATGGCGGGAGTCTGACGAGCAGTACTTC.

This clonotype was picked up a small number of times. This chain links TRBV11-1 with TRBJ1-2, with 7 bases identical to TRBD1. The germline CDR1 and CDR2 sequences are SGHAT and FQDESV (reference sequence). Unmatched junction bases numbered 19, after V lost 5 bases and J lost 4 bases. CDR3 length: 18 residues. The CDR3 spells CASSRAIGTEHSPYGYTF. Written as DNA, the CDR3 is TGTGCCAGCAGCCGGGCTATAGGGACAGAGCATAGCCCCTATGGCTACACCTTC.

This clonotype appeared a few times. The V call is TRBV10-3, the J call TRBJ1-2; D not certain. The CDR3 extends over 14 amino acids. Trimming took 10 bases from V and 5 from J, leaving 20 bases between them. The germline V gene has CDR1 ENHRY and CDR2 SYGVKD. CDR3 amino acids: CANSQDQDVYGYTF. In DNA, the CDR3 is TGTGCCAACAGCCAAGATCAGGACGTATATGGCTACACCTTC.